This is a list of T cell receptor beta chains from one sample in a study of CD8 T cells in Susac syndrome. TCRdb analysed the immunoSEQ multiplex PCR reads with MiXCR anew, one entry per CDR3 protein. Seen here are about 190,000 distinct CDR3 sequences, roughly 95% observed once, and the top ten hold 0.098%. The sample was CD4+ T cells from PBMCs. Every receptor here comes from a human donor with Susac syndrome. Each CDR3 is given with its conserved first and last residue. Each record gives: clone size, D gene, J gene, V gene, CDR3 DNA, CDR3 protein. D genes are given only for firm matches. For some rows the clone size is stated as once, few or many, or as a class when expanded; others skip it.

size: .; D: .; J: TRBJ2-1; V: TRBV7-9; DNA: TGTGCCAGCACCATGTCGGATCACAATGAGCAGTTCTTC; CDR3: CASTMSDHNEQFF
size: .; D: .; J: TRBJ1-2; V: TRBV10-3; DNA: TGTGCCATCACCTCAGGCGGGTTAGGCTACACCTTC; CDR3: CAITSGGLGYTF
size: .; D: .; J: TRBJ2-3; V: TRBV20-1; DNA: TGCAGTGCTAGGAGGGGAGAAGATACGCAGTATTTT; CDR3: CSARRGEDTQYF
size: .; D: TRBD2; J: TRBJ2-5; V: TRBV9; DNA: TGTGCCAGCAGCGTAGGCGGGGGGGCCTCAGAGACCCAGTACTTC; CDR3: CASSVGGGASETQYF
size: once; D: TRBD1; J: TRBJ2-7; V: TRBV6-6; DNA: TGTGCCACAAGGCCCAGGGGGACCTACGAGCAGTACTTC; CDR3: CATRPRGTYEQYF
size: .; D: TRBD1; J: TRBJ2-7; V: TRBV9; DNA: TGTGCCAGCAGCCCCGGACAGGGGCAGGGCGAGCAGTACTTC; CDR3: CASSPGQGQGEQYF
size: once; D: .; J: TRBJ2-3; V: TRBV5-1; DNA: TGCGCCAGCAGCTTGGAGGGCGCCCTCACAGATACGCAGTATTTT; CDR3: CASSLEGALTDTQYF
size: .; D: .; J: TRBJ1-5; V: TRBV20-1; DNA: TGCAGTGCTAAGGGGGGGAACGGCAATCAGCCCCAGCATTTT; CDR3: CSAKGGNGNQPQHF
size: .; D: .; J: TRBJ2-1; V: TRBV30; DNA: TGTGCCTGGAGTGGAACAGGGAGCTCCTACAATGAGCAGTTCTTC; CDR3: CAWSGTGSSYNEQFF
size: few; D: .; J: TRBJ1-5; V: TRBV6-1; DNA: TGTGCCAGCAGTTTTACAGGTAGCAATCAGCCCCAGCATTTT; CDR3: CASSFTGSNQPQHF
size: .; D: .; J: TRBJ2-5; V: TRBV7-9; DNA: TGTGCCAGCAGCCCGGGACTGGTCCAAGAGACCCAGTACTTC; CDR3: CASSPGLVQETQYF
size: .; D: .; J: TRBJ1-2; V: TRBV6-4; DNA: TGTGCCAGCAGTGAAGGAGAAAACTATGGCTACACCTTC; CDR3: CASSEGENYGYTF
size: .; D: TRBD2; J: TRBJ2-3; V: TRBV30; DNA: TGTGCCTGGAGACTAGCGGGGGGCACAGATACGCAGTATTTT; CDR3: CAWRLAGGTDTQYF
size: .; D: TRBD2; J: TRBJ2-1; V: TRBV5-6; DNA: TGTGCCAGCAGCCCCTACGGGAGGGGAGTCTACAATGAGCAGTTCTTC; CDR3: CASSPYGRGVYNEQFF
size: once; D: .; J: TRBJ1-2; V: TRBV6-5; DNA: TGTGCCAGCACTCCCGGACGGAACTATGGCTACACCTTC; CDR3: CASTPGRNYGYTF
size: .; D: .; J: TRBJ2-1; V: TRBV11-1; DNA: TGTGCCAGCAAGGGGCCCCATGAGCAGTTCTTC; CDR3: CASKGPHEQFF
size: .; D: .; J: TRBJ2-1; V: TRBV5-1; DNA: TGCGCCAGCAGCCGGGACGGGGGAGATGAGCAGTTCTTC; CDR3: CASSRDGGDEQFF
size: .; D: TRBD1; J: TRBJ1-5; V: TRBV6-6; DNA: TGTGCCAGCAGTTCGGGACAGGGTCTCGATCAGCCCCAGCATTTT; CDR3: CASSSGQGLDQPQHF
size: .; D: TRBD1; J: TRBJ1-3; V: TRBV6-6; DNA: TGTGCCAGCAGTTACGGACAGGGTTGGGCCATATATTTT; CDR3: CASSYGQGWAIYF
size: .; D: .; J: TRBJ1-2; V: TRBV30; DNA: TGTGCCTGGATAGGAGGGCCGGGGAGTGGCTACACCTTC; CDR3: CAWIGGPGSGYTF
size: .; D: TRBD2; J: TRBJ2-5; V: TRBV7-2; DNA: TGTGCCAGCAGCACAAGACTAGCGGGGGGTGGGGAGACCCAGTACTTC; CDR3: CASSTRLAGGGETQYF
size: .; D: TRBD1; J: TRBJ2-1; V: TRBV5-1; DNA: TGCGCCAGCAGCTCGCCGGGACAGGGAAATGAGCAGTTCTTC; CDR3: CASSSPGQGNEQFF
size: .; D: .; J: TRBJ2-5; V: TRBV5-1; DNA: TGCGCCAGCAGCTTGGCAGGGGCCAAAGGAGAGACCCAGTACTTC; CDR3: CASSLAGAKGETQYF